The 23 T cell receptor beta chains presented below share a single source sample, sequenced in a study of T cell changes during pregnancy in multiple sclerosis. TCRdb's copy holds only in-frame clones and misses some; the assay was immunoSEQ multiplex PCR. The sample shows 40,000 or so clones, 85% to 95% of them seen only once. Here the sequenced sample was CD8+ T cells from peripheral blood mononuclear cells, taken in the third trimester of pregnancy. The receptors shown here come from a female donor with multiple sclerosis, enrolled in a pregnancy study.

V and J are TRBV7-8 and TRBJ2-7; 10 bases are a match to TRBD2. CDR3 size: 15 residues. The V gene end was trimmed by 1 base and the J gene end by 13 bases; junction bases not matched to a gene: 13. Germline CDR1 SGHVS, CDR2 FQNEAQ. CDR3: CASSLGPTILAGAYF. Here the CDR3 DNA reads TGTGCCAGCAGCTTAGGCCCCACCATCCTAGCGGGAGCATACTTC. Supplemented by reference TRBV7-8 and TRBJ2-7, the full variable domain reads GAGVSQSPRYKVAKRGQDVALRCDPISGHVSLFWYQQALGQGPEFLTYFQNEAQLDKSGLPSDRFFAERPEGSVSTLKIQRTQQEDSAVYLCASSLGPTILAGAYFGPGTRLTVT.

There are a few counts of this clone. The DNA for the CDR3 is TGCGCCAGCAGTAGCGGGATTTTAACTGAAGCTTTCTTT. Amino acid sequence: CASSSGILTEAFF. The chain links TRBV10-1 to TRBJ1-1; D is unclear. The germline CDR1 and CDR2 sequences are WNHNN and SYGVQD (reference sequence). This CDR3 has 13 residues. With 5 bases removed from V and 5 bases from J, the gap between germline ends came to 12 bases.

J is TRBJ1-1 and V is TRBV11-1; no clear D. Germline CDR1 is SGHAT and CDR2 is FQDESV (reference sequence). The CDR3 covers 15 residues. The ends were cut back, 2 bases at V and 1 base at J, with 11 bases in the middle. The CDR3: CASSLYSPGNTEAFF. The CDR3 coding sequence is TGTGCCAGCAGCTTATATAGTCCAGGGAACACTGAAGCTTTCTTT.

This clone has only a few counts. The rearrangement joins TRBV19 to TRBJ1-1; D unresolved. This CDR3 has 11 amino acids. CDR1 and CDR2 from the germline V gene are LNHDA and SQIVND (reference sequence). Trimming shortened V by 10 bases and J by 6 bases, and 12 bases separated the two germline ends. CDR3 nucleotides: TGTGCCATATATGCGGGTGCTGAAGCTTTCTTT. Residues: CAIYAGAEAFF.

The genes are TRBV6-5 and TRBJ2-7; 8 bases agree with TRBD2. The CDR3 is 15 residues long. Germline loops: CDR1 MNHEY, CDR2 SVGAGI. V lost 4 bases and J lost 5; bases outside the gene matches: 10. The CDR3 DNA reads TGTGCCAGCAGTTTCGGCAGCGGGAGCAACGACGAGCAGTACTTC. Amino acid sequence: CASSFGSGSNDEQYF.

The J gene is TRBJ1-5, the V gene TRBV4-1; 8 bases fit TRBD1. Germline V lookup: CDR1 MGHRA, CDR2 YSYEKL. V dropped 3 bases and J dropped 3; count of bases not matched to a gene: 7. The CDR3 length is 16 residues. The CDR3 reads CASSQYQGANNQPQHF. CDR3 nucleotides: TGCGCCAGCAGCCAGTACCAGGGGGCGAACAATCAGCCCCAGCATTTT.

This chain uses TRBV27 with TRBJ2-1; 12 bases map to TRBD2. J lost 7 bases, V lost 8 bases, and 6 bases had no gene match. This CDR3 contains 14 residues. Germline CDR1 is MNHEY and CDR2 is SMNVEV (reference sequence). CDR3 nucleotide sequence: TGTGCCAGCTGGACTAGCGGGAACAAGAATGAGCAGTTCTTC. It codes for CASWTSGNKNEQFF.

The chain couples TRBV19 to TRBJ2-1; a possible D gene is TRBD2 (5 bases). Germline CDR1 is LNHDA and CDR2 is SQIVND (reference sequence). V lost 0 bases and J lost 9, with 12 bases in between. The length of the CDR3 is 14 residues. The CDR3 DNA is TGTGCCAGTAGTATAGAGAGCCTAGCAAGTGAGCAGTTCTTC. Residues: CASSIESLASEQFF.

This clone was seen a handful of times. The chain recombines TRBV29-1 with TRBJ1-1; 8 nucleotides align to TRBD1. The J segment lost 4 bases and the V segment lost 5 bases, leaving 9 bases of the junction unmatched. Germline CDR1 SQVTM, CDR2 ANQGSEA. The CDR3 has 14 amino acids. The CDR3 DNA follows: TGCAGCGTTCCCCACACAGGGGGTGGCACTGAAGCTTTCTTT. Protein product: CSVPHTGGGTEAFF.

The chain uses TRBV2 and TRBJ1-2, with a weak D call TRBD1 (5 bases). Looked up from germline, CDR1 is SNHLY and CDR2 is FYNNEI. The V gene lost 3 bases and the J gene lost 4 bases, with 6 bases spanning the gap. This CDR3 is 12 amino acids long. CDR3 loop: CASSDRAYGYTF. Here the CDR3 DNA reads TGTGCCAGCAGTGACAGGGCCTATGGCTACACCTTC.

The V and J genes are TRBV7-9 and TRBJ2-5; 12 bases match TRBD2. V lost 5 bases and J lost 5; bases outside the gene matches: 6. The CDR3 loop spans 15 amino acids. CDR1 and CDR2 from the germline V gene are SEHNR and FQNEAQ (reference sequence). The CDR3 DNA is TGTGCCAGCAGCCCTAGACTAGCGGGAGCGGAGACCCAGTACTTC. Translation gives CASSPRLAGAETQYF. The full variable domain, rest sourced from reference TRBV7-9 and TRBJ2-5, is DTGVSQNPRHKITKRGQNVTFRCDPISEHNRLYWYRQTLGQGPEFLTYFQNEAQLEKSRLLSDRFSAERPKGSFSTLEIQRTEQGDSAMYLCASSPRLAGAETQYFGPGTRLLVL.

This chain uses TRBV2 with TRBJ1-1, with D perhaps TRBD1 (6 bases). The CDR3 totals 13 residues. Trimming removed 7 bases from V and 4 bases from J, with 13 bases in between. Germline CDR1 is SNHLY and CDR2 is FYNNEI. CDR3 nucleotide sequence: TGTGCCAGCAACAGGGTCCCCCGCACTGAAGCTTTCTTT. Amino acids: CASNRVPRTEAFF.

The J gene is TRBJ2-3, the V gene TRBV6-6; 7 nucleotides agree with TRBD2. J lost 2 bases, V lost 2 bases, and 7 bases had no gene match. CDR3 length: 16 amino acids. From germline, CDR1 is MNHNY and CDR2 SVGAGI (reference sequence). CDR3 protein: CASSYPGRRVTDTQYF. The DNA for the CDR3 is TGTGCCAGCAGTTACCCCGGGAGGCGGGTCACAGATACGCAGTATTTT.

The chain employs TRBV13 and TRBJ2-5; TRBD2 agrees at 9 bases. Per germline, CDR1 PRHDT and CDR2 FYEKMQ (reference sequence). The V segment lost 5 bases and the J segment 10 bases; nucleotides outside the gene matches: 14. The CDR3 runs to 15 residues. CDR3 coding DNA: TGTGCCAGCAGCCTTTTAGCGGGAGCCGGGGGGGACCAGTACTTC. It is translated as CASSLLAGAGGDQYF.

The chain employs TRBV9 and TRBJ2-1; D perhaps matches TRBD1 (6 bases). Per germline, CDR1 SGDLS and CDR2 YYNGEE. The CDR3 contains 17 residues. Trimming shortened V by 0 bases and J by 4 bases, and 17 bases separated the two germline ends. In DNA form, the CDR3 reads TGTGCCAGCAGCGTAGAGCAGGGGCTCAGAAAATACAATGAGCAGTTCTTC. Translation: CASSVEQGLRKYNEQFF.

The chain recombines TRBV15 with TRBJ1-2, with TRBD1 as a possible D gene (6 bases). V dropped 2 bases and J dropped 6 bases, with 22 bases sitting between them. Germline-derived CDR1 and CDR2 are LNHNV and YYDKDF (reference sequence). This CDR3 region has 17 residues. The chain's CDR3 is CATSRPRQSTGPDGYTF. The CDR3 bases are TGTGCCACCAGCAGACCAAGGCAATCGACAGGCCCCGATGGCTACACCTTC. The full variable domain, its missing parts supplied by reference TRBV15 and TRBJ1-2, is DAMVIQNPRYQVTQFGKPVTLSCSQTLNHNVMYWYQQKSSQAPKLLFHYYDKDFNNEADTPDNFQSRRPNTSFCFLDIRSPGLGDTAMYLCATSRPRQSTGPDGYTFGSGTRLTVV.

This chain connects TRBV14 to TRBJ2-7; TRBD2 matches at 7 bases. The CDR3 length is 16 residues. CDR1 SGHDN and CDR2 FVKESK come from the germline V gene. Trimming took 1 base from V and 3 from J; bases not matched to a gene: 9. The CDR3: CASSQGVFGGGYEQYF. The CDR3 nucleotides are TGTGCCAGCAGCCAAGGGGTCTTTGGGGGGGGCTACGAGCAGTACTTC.

CDR3 region: CASSWGTEETQYF. The CDR3 coding sequence is TGTGCCAGCAGCTGGGGGACTGAAGAGACCCAGTACTTC. The chain has TRBV5-8 and TRBJ2-5, with D possibly matching TRBD2 (6 bases). V was pared by 3 bases and J by 3 bases, with 9 bases between. Germline V gene sequence: CDR1 SGHTS, CDR2 YDEGEE. CDR3 length equals 13 residues.

The rearrangement joins TRBV5-4 to TRBJ2-7; 8 bases align to TRBD1. With V trimmed by 2 bases and J by 1 base, 2 bases remained unmatched. Germline V lookup: CDR1 SGHNT, CDR2 YYREEE (reference sequence). This CDR3 has 14 residues. The CDR3: CASSFGTGSYEQYF. DNA of the CDR3: TGTGCCAGCAGCTTTGGGACAGGATCCTACGAGCAGTACTTC.

This clone was detected only once. The chain links TRBV4-2 to TRBJ2-1; 13 nucleotides match TRBD2. There are 17 residues in the CDR3. V lost 4 bases to trimming and J lost 3 bases; unmatched junction nucleotides: 6. Germline-derived CDR1 and CDR2 are LGHNA and YNFKEQ. The CDR3 loop is CASSLGLAGASYNEQFF. For the CDR3, the DNA is TGTGCCAGCAGCCTCGGACTAGCGGGAGCAAGCTACAATGAGCAGTTCTTC.

The rearrangement links TRBV29-1 to TRBJ2-7; D remains unclear. V shed 5 bases and J shed 4 bases, with 12 bases lying between them. The CDR3 contains 12 residues. Germline lookup yields CDR1 SQVTM and CDR2 ANQGSEA. The CDR3 DNA sequence: TGCAGCGTTAGCCGTCCTGGTTACGAGCAGTACTTC. It encodes CSVSRPGYEQYF.

The rearrangement uses TRBV29-1 and TRBJ2-1; 7 nucleotides align to TRBD1. Germline V gene lookup returns CDR1 SQVTM and CDR2 ANQGSEA. The V and J ends lost 3 bases and 8 bases, in that order; junction bases with no gene match: 10. The CDR3 runs to 14 residues. The CDR3 DNA reads as TGCAGCGTTGACGCCGGGACAGTAAGAGATGAGCAGTTCTTC. It encodes CSVDAGTVRDEQFF.

The chain carries TRBV28 and TRBJ1-5; D perhaps matches TRBD1 (5 bases). Trimming removed 7 bases at V and 4 bases at J, with 17 bases between. This CDR3 has 15 residues. Germline V gives CDR1 MDHEN, CDR2 SYDVKM. The CDR3 protein is CASTVAREPNQPQHF. CDR3 coding DNA: TGTGCCAGCACAGTAGCCAGGGAACCTAATCAGCCCCAGCATTTT.